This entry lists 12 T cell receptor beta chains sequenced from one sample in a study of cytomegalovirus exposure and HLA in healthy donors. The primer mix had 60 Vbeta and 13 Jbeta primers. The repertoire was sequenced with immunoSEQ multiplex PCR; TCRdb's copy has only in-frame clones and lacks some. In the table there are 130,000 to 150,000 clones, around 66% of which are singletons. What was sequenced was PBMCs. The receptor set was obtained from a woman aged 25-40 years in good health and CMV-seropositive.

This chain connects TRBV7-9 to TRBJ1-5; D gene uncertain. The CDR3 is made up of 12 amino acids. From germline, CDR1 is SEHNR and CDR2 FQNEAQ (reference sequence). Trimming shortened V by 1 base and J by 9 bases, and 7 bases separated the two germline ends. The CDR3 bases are TGTGCCAGCAGCTTAGGTCCGGGGCCCCAGCATTTT. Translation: CASSLGPGPQHF.

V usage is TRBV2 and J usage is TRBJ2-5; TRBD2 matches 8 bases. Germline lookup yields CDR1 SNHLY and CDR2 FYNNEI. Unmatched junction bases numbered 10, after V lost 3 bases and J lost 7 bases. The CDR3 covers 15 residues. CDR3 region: CASSERRAGEGTQYF. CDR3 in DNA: TGTGCCAGCAGTGAGAGGAGAGCGGGAGAGGGGACCCAGTACTTC.

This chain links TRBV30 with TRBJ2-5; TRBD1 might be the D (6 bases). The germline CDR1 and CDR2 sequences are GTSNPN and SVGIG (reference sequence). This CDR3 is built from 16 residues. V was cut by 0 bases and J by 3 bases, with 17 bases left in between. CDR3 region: CAWSVLERQEKETQYF. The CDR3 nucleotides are TGTGCCTGGAGTGTACTCGAAAGACAGGAGAAAGAGACCCAGTACTTC.

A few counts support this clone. As DNA, the CDR3 is TGCGCCAGCAGCCTTGGAACAGGGCAGCCCCACGAGCAGTACTTC. Translating gives CASSLGTGQPHEQYF. This chain joins TRBV4-1 and TRBJ2-5, with D tentatively TRBD1 (6 bases). The DNA end is a closer match to TRBJ2-7, so the J assignment may be wrong. This CDR3 is 15 amino acids long. The germline gives CDR1 MGHRA, CDR2 YSYEKL.

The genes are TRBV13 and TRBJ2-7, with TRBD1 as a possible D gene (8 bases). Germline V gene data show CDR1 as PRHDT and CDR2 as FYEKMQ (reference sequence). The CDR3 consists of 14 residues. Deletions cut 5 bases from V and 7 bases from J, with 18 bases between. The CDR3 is CASSPSGTGGEQYF. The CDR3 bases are TGTGCCAGCAGCCCAAGCGGGACAGGCGGGGAGCAGTACTTC.

The CDR3 region has the DNA TGTGCCAGCAGTTCAACAGGGGCCTGGGCTACTGAAGCTTTCTTT. Translation: CASSSTGAWATEAFF. V gene TRBV2 combines with J gene TRBJ1-1, with 7 bases aligning to TRBD1. Germline CDR1 SNHLY, CDR2 FYNNEI. The CDR3 loop spans 15 amino acids. V shed 5 bases, J shed 5 bases, and the junction held 11 bases outside the gene matches.

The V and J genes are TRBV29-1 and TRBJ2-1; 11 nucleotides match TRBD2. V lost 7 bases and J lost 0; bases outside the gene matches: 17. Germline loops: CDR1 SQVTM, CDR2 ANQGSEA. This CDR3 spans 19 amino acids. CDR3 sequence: CSGLPLVASGRSSYNEQFF. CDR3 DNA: TGCAGCGGTCTTCCCTTGGTGGCTAGCGGGAGGAGCTCCTACAATGAGCAGTTCTTC.

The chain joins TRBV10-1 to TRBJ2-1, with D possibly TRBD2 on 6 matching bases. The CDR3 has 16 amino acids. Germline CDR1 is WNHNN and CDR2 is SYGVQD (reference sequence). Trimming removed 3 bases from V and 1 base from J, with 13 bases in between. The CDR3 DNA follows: TGCGCCAGCAGTGAAAGGGCGGGGCGGTCCTACAATGAGCAGTTCTTC. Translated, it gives CASSERAGRSYNEQFF.

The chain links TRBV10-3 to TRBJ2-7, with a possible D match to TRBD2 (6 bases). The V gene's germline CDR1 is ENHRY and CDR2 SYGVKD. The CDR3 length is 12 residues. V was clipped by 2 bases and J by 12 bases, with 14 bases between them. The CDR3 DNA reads TGTGCCATCAGTGAGATTGGGACTCATCGGTACTTC. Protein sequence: CAISEIGTHRYF.

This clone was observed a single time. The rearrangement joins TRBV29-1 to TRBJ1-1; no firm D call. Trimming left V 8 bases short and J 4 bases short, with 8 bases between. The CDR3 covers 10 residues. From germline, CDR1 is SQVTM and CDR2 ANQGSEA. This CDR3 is CSTWSTEAFF. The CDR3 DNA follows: TGCAGCACTTGGTCCACTGAAGCTTTCTTT.

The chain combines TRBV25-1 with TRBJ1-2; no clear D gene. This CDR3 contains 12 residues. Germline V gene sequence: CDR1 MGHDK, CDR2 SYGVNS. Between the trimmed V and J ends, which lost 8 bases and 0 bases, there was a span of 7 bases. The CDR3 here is CASRTANYGYTF. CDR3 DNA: TGTGCCAGCCGAACAGCTAACTATGGCTACACCTTC.

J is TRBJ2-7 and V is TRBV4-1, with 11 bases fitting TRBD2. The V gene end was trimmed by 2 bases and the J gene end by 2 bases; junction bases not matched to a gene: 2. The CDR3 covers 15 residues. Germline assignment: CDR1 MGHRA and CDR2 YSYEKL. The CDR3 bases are TGCGCCAGCAGCCAACTGACTAGCGGGACCTACGAGCAGTACTTC. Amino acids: CASSQLTSGTYEQYF.